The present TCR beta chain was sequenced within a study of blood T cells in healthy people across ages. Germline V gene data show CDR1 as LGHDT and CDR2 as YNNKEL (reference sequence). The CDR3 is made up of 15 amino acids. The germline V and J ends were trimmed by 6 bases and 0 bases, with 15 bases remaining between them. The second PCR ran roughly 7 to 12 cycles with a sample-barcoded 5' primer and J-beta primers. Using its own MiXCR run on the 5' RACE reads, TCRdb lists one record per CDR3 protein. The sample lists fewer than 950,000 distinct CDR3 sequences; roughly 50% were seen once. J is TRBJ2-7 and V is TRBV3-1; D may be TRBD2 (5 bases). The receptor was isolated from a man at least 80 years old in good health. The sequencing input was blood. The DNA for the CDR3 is TGTGCCAGCAGGTTCCAAGGTGGGAGCTCCTACGAGCAGTACTTC. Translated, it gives CASRFQGGSSYEQYF.